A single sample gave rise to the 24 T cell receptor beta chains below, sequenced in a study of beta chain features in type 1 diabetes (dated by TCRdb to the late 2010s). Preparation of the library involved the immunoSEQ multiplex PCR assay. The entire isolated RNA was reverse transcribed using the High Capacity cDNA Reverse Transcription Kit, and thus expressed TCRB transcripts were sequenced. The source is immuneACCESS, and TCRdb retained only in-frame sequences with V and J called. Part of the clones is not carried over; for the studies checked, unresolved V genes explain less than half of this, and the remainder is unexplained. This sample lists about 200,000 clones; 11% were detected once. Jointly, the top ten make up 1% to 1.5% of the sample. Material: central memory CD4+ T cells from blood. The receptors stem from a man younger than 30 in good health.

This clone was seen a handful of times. The CDR3 DNA sequence: TGTGCCAGCAGCACCGGGCCTAGAGAAGGCTACACCTTC. Translating gives CASSTGPREGYTF. The chain combines TRBV5-6 with TRBJ1-2; D gene unclear. CDR1 and CDR2 (germline): SGHDT, YYEEEE. Trimming cost V 4 bases and J 8 bases, with 15 bases left between them. The CDR3 is made up of 13 amino acids.

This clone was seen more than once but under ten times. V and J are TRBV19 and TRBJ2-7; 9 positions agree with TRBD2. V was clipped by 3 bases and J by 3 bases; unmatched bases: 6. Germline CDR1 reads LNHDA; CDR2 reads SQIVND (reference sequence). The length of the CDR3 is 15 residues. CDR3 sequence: CASSMKLAGHYEQYF. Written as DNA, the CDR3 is TGTGCCAGTAGTATGAAACTAGCGGGCCACTACGAGCAGTACTTC. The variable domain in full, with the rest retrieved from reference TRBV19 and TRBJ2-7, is DGGITQSPKYLFRKEGQNVTLSCEQNLNHDAMYWYRQDPGQGLRLIYYSQIVNDFQKGDIAEGYSVSREKKESFPLTVTSAQKNPTAFYLCASSMKLAGHYEQYFGPGTRLTVT.

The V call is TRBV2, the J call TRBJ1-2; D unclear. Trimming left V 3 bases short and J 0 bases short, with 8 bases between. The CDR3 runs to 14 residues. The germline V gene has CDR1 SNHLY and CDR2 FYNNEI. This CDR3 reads CASSDRQTNYGYTF. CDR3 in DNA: TGTGCCAGCAGTGATCGCCAGACTAACTATGGCTACACCTTC.

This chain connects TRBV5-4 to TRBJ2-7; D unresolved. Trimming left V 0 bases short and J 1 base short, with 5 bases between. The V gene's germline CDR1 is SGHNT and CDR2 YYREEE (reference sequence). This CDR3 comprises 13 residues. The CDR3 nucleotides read TGTGCCAGCAGCTTGGCAGTTTCCTACGAGCAGTACTTC. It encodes CASSLAVSYEQYF.

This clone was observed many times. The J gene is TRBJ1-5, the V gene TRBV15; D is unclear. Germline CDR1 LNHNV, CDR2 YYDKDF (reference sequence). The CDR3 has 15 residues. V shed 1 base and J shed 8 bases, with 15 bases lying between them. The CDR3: CATSRGGRSVKPQHF. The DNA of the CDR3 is TGTGCCACCAGCAGAGGAGGCCGGTCCGTGAAGCCCCAGCATTTT.

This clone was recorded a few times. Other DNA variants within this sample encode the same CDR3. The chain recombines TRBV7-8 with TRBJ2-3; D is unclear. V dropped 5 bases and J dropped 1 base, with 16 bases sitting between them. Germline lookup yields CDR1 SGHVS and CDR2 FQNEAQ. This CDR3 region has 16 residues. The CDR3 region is CASSQVVPSGTDTQYF. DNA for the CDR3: TGTGCCAGCAGCCAAGTTGTGCCCTCGGGCACAGATACGCAGTATTTT.

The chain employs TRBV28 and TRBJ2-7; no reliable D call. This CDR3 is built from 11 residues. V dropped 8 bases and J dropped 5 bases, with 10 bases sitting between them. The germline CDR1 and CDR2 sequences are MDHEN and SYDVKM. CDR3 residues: CASSVSDEQYF. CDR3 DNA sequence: TGTGCCAGCTCAGTTTCCGACGAGCAGTACTTC.

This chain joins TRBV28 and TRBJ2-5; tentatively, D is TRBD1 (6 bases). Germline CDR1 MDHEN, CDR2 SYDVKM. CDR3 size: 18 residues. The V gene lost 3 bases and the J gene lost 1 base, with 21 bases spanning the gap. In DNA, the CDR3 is TGTGCCAGCAGTTTTGAGTTCGGGTCAGGGGACGGCCAAGAGACCCAGTACTTC. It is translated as CASSFEFGSGDGQETQYF.

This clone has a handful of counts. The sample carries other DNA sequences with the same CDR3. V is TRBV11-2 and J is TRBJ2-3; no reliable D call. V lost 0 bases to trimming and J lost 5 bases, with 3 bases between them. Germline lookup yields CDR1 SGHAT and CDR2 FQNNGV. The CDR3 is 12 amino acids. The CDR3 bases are TGTGCCAGCAGCTTAGAACGAGATACGCAGTATTTT. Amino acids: CASSLERDTQYF.

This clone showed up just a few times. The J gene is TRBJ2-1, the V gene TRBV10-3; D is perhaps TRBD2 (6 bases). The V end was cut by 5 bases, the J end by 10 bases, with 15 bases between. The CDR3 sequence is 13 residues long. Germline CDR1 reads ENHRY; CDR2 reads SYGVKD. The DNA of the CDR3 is TGTGCCATCAGTTGGGACTCCTCATTGGAGCAGTTCTTC. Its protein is CAISWDSSLEQFF.

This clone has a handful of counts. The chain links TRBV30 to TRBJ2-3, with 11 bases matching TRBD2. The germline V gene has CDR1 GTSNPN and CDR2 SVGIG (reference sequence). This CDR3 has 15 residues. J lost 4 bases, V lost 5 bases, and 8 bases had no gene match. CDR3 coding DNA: TGTGCCTGGCTTCCGGGACTAGCGGCCCCAGATACGCAGTATTTT. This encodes CAWLPGLAAPDTQYF.

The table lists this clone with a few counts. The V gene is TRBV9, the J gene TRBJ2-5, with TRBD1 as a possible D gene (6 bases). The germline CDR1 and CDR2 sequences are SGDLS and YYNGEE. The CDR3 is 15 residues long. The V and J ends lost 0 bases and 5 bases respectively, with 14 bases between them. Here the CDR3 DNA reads TGTGCCAGCAGCGTAGGACAGGCGTGGGAGGAGACCCAGTACTTC. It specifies CASSVGQAWEETQYF.

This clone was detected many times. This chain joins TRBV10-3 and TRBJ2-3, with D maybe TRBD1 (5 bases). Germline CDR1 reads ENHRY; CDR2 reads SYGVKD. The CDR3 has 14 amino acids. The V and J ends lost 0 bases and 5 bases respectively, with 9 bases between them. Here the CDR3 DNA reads TGTGCCATCAGTGAGTCGTCGCAGGGAGATACGCAGTATTTT. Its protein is CAISESSQGDTQYF.

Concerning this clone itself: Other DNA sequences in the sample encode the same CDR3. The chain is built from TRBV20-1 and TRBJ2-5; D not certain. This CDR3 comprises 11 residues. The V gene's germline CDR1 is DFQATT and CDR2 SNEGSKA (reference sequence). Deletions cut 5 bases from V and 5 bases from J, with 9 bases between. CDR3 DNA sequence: TGCAGTGCTTCTTTTCGGGAGACCCAGTACTTC. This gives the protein CSASFRETQYF.

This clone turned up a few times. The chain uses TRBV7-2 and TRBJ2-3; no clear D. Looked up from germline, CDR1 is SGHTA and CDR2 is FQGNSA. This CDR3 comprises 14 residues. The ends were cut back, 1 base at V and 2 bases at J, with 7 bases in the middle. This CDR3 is CASSLGYFTDTQYF. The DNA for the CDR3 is TGTGCCAGCAGCTTAGGCTATTTCACAGATACGCAGTATTTT.

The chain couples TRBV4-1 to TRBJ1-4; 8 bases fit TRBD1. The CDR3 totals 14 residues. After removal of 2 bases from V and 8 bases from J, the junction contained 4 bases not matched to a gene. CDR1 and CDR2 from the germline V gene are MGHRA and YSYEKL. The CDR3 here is CASSQWDRREKLFF. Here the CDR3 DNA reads TGCGCCAGCAGCCAATGGGACAGGAGGGAAAAACTGTTTTTT.

The CDR3 DNA reads TGCAGCGTTGAAGGCCTAGCGGGAGTAGAGACCCAGTACTTC. Translating gives CSVEGLAGVETQYF. This sequence joins TRBV29-1 and TRBJ2-5, with TRBD2 matching 10 bases. The CDR3 extends over 14 amino acids. Germline V gives CDR1 SQVTM, CDR2 ANQGSEA. Trimming cost V 1 base and J 4 bases; bases outside gene matches: 3.

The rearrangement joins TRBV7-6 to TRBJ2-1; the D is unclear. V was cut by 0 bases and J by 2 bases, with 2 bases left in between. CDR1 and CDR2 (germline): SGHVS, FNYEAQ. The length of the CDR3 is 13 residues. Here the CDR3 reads CASSLAPYNEQFF. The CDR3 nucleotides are TGTGCCAGCAGCTTAGCTCCCTACAATGAGCAGTTCTTC.

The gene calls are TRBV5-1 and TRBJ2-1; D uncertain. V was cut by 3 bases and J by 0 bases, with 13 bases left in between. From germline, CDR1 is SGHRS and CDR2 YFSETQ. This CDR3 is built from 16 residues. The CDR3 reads CASSSQPHISYNEQFF. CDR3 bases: TGCGCCAGCAGCTCCCAGCCTCATATCTCCTACAATGAGCAGTTCTTC.

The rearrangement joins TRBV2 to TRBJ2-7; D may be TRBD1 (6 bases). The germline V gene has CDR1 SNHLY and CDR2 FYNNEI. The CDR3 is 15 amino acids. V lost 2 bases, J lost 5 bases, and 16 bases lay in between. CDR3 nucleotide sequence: TGTGCCAGCAGTGAAATGGCAGGGGCCGTGAACGAGCAGTACTTC. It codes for CASSEMAGAVNEQYF.

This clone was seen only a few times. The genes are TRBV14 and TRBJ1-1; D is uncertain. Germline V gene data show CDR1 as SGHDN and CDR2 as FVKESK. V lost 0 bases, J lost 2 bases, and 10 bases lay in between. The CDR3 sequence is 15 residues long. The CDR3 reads CASSQDVGRNTEAFF. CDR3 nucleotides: TGTGCCAGCAGCCAAGATGTAGGCCGTAACACTGAAGCTTTCTTT.

The CDR3 here is CASSLKGQRNEKLFF. The CDR3 DNA sequence: TGTGCCAGCAGCCTGAAAGGACAGAGAAATGAAAAACTGTTTTTT. The chain carries TRBV5-4 and TRBJ1-4, with D possibly TRBD1 on 6 matching bases. The V and J ends lost 4 bases and 5 bases respectively, with 15 bases between them. The germline V gene encodes CDR1 SGHNT and CDR2 YYREEE (reference sequence). This CDR3 spans 15 amino acids.

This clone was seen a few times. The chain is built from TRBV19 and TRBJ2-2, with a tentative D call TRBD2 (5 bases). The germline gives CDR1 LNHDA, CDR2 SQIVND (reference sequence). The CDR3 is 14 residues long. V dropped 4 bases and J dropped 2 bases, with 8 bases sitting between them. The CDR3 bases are TGTGCCAGTAGTAAAAGCGGCAACACCGGGGAGCTGTTTTTT. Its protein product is CASSKSGNTGELFF.

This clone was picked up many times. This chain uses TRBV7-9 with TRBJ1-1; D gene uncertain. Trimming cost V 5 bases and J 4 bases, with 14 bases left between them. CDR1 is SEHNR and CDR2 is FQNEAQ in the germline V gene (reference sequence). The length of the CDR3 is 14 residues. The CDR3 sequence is CASSPPELVTEAFF. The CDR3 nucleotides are TGTGCCAGCAGCCCGCCGGAACTTGTCACTGAAGCTTTCTTT.